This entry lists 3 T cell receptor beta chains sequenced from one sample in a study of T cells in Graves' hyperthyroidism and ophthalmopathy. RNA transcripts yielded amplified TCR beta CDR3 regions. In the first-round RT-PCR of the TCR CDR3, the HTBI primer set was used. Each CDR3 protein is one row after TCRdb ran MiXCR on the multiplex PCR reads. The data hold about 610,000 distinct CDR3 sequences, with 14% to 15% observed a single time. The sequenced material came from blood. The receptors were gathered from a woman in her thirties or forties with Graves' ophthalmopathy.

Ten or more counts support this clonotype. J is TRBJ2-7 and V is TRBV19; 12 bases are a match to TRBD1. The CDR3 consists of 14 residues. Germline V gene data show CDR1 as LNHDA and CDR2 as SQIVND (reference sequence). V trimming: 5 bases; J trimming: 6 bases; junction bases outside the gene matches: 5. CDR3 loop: CASSAGQGASEQYF. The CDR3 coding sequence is TGTGCCAGTAGTGCGGGACAGGGGGCCTCCGAGCAGTACTTC.

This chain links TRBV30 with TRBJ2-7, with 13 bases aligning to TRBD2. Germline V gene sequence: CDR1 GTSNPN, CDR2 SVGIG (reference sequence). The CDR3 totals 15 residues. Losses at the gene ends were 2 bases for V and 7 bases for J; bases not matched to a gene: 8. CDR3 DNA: TGTGCCTGGAGTTATGGGACTAGCGGGGCCGGGGAGCAGTACTTC. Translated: CAWSYGTSGAGEQYF.

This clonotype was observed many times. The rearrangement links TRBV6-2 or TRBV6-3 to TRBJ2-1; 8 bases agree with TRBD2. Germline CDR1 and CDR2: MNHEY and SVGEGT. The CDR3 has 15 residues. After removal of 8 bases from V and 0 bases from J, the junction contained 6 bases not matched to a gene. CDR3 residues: CASLEREISYNEQFF. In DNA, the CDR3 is TGTGCCAGCTTAGAGCGGGAGATCTCCTACAATGAGCAGTTCTTC.